This T cell receptor (beta chain) was found in a study of Graves' ophthalmopathy and Graves' hyperthyroidism. TCR beta CDR3 amplification used RNA transcripts. The authors performed first-round RT-PCR with HTBI primers and then a second-round multiplex PCR. TCRdb processed the multiplex PCR reads anew with MiXCR; each CDR3 protein has one entry. Among about 620,000 distinct CDR3 sequences, 22% were seen once, and the ten largest hold more than 5.5%. The CDR3 length is 14 residues. The V end lost 5 bases, the J end lost 1 base, and 11 bases lay between the germline ends. CDR1 is MNHNS, CDR2 SASEGT, per germline. Ten or more counts support this clonotype.

Material: peripheral blood. The gene calls are TRBV6-1 and TRBJ1-1; D gene unclear. This sequence was found in a woman under 30 with stable Graves' hyperthyroidism. Some clones in this sample may be carry-over from other donors' samples. The CDR3 sequence: CASSRLTENTEAFF. The CDR3 nucleotides read TGTGCCAGCAGTCGACTCACAGAGAACACTGAAGCTTTCTTT.